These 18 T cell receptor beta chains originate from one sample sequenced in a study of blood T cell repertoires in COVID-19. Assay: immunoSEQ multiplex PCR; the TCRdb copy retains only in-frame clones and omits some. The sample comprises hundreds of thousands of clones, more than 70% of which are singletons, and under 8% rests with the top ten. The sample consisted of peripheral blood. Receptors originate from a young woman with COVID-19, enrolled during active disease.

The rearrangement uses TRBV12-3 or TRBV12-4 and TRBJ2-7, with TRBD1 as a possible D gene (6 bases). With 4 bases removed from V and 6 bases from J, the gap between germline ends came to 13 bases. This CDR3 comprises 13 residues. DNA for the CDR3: TGTGCCAGCAGTTACAGGGAGATAAGCGAGCAGTACTTC. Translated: CASSYREISEQYF.

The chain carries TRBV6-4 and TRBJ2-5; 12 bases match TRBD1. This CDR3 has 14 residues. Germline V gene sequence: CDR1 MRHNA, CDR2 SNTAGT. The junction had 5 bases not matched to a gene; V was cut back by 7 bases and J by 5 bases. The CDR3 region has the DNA TGTGCCAGCATTGCCGGGACAGGGGGCGAGACCCAGTACTTC. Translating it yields CASIAGTGGETQYF.

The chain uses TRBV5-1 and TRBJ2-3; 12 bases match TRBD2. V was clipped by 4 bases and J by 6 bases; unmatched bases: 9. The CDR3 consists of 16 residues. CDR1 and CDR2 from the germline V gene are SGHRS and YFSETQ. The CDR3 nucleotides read TGCGCCAGCAGCCGCGGACTAGCGGGGTCCTTTGATACGCAGTATTTT. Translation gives CASSRGLAGSFDTQYF.

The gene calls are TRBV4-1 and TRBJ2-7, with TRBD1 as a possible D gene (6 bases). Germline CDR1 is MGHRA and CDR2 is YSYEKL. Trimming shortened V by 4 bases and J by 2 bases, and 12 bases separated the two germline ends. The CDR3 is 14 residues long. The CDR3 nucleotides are TGCGCCAGCAGCCCATCCCGGGACACCTACGAGCAGTACGTC. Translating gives CASSPSRDTYEQYV.

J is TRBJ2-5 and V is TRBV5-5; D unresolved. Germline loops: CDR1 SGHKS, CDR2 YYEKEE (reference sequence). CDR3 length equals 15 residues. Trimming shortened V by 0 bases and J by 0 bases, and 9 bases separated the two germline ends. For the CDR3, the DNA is TGTGCCAGCAGCTTGGCATCGGTGTACCAAGAGACCCAGTACTTC. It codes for CASSLASVYQETQYF.

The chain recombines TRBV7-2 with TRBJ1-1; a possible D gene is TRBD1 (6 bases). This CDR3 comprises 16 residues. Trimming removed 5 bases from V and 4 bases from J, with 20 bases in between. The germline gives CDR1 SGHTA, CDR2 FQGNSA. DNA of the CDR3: TGTGCCAGCAGCCCAAAGCCAACAGGGCAGGGCACTGAAGCTTTCTTT. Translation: CASSPKPTGQGTEAFF.

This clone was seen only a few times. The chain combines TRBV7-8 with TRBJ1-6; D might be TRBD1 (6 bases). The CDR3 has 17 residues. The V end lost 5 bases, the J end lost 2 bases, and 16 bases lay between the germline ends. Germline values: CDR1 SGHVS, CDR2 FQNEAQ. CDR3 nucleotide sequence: TGTGCCAGCAGCACCCCACAGGGTTTCACCTATAATTCACCCCTCCACTTT. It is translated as CASSTPQGFTYNSPLHF.

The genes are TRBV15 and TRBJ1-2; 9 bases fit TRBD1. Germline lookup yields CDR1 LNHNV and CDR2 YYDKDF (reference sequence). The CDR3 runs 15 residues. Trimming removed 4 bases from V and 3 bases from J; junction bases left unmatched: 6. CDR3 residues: CATSIRQGGDYGYTF. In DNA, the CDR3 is TGTGCCACCAGCATAAGACAGGGGGGGGACTATGGCTACACCTTC. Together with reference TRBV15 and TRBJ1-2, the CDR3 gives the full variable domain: DAMVIQNPRYQVTQFGKPVTLSCSQTLNHNVMYWYQQKSSQAPKLLFHYYDKDFNNEADTPDNFQSRRPNTSFCFLDIRSPGLGDTAMYLCATSIRQGGDYGYTFGSGTRLTVV.

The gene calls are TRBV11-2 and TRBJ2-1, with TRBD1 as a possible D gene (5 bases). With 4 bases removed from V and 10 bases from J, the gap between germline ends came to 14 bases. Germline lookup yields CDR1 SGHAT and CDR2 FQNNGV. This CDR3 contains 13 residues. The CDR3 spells CASSSAWTHEQFF. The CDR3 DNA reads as TGTGCCAGCAGCTCAGCCTGGACACACGAGCAGTTCTTC.

CDR3 DNA: TGTGCCACCAGTGATCAAACAGGATTACCTAGCACAGATACGCAGTATTTT. As protein: CATSDQTGLPSTDTQYF. This rearrangement joins TRBV24-1 to TRBJ2-3; the D gene is possibly TRBD1 (5 bases). Per the germline V gene, CDR1 is KGHDR and CDR2 is SFDVKD. This CDR3 region has 17 residues. V was clipped by 3 bases and J by 0 bases, with 15 bases between them.

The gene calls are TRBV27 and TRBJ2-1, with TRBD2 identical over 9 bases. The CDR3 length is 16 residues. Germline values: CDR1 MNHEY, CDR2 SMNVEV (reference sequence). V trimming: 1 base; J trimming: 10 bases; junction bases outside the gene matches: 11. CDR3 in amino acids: CASSLLRDSLAGEQFF. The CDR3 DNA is TGTGCCAGCAGTTTATTGCGAGATTCCCTAGCGGGAGAGCAGTTCTTC.

This chain's CDR3 is CASSTAGDGGELFF. DNA for the CDR3: TGTGCCAGCAGTACAGCGGGAGACGGCGGGGAGCTGTTTTTT. The chain joins TRBV7-9 to TRBJ2-2; 8 bases fit TRBD2. Germline loops: CDR1 SEHNR, CDR2 FQNEAQ (reference sequence). The CDR3 consists of 14 residues. V lost 6 bases, J lost 7 bases, and 7 bases stayed unmatched.

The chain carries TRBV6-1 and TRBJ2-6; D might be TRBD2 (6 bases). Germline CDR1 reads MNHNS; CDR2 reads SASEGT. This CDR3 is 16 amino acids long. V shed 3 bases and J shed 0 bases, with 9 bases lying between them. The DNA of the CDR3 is TGTGCCAGCAGTGACGACGGGAGCTCTGGGGCCAACGTCCTGACTTTC. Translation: CASSDDGSSGANVLTF.

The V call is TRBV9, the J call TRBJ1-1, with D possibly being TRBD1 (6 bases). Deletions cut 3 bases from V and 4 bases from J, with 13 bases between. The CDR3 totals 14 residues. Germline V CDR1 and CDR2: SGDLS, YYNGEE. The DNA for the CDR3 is TGTGCCAGCAGCGCGAGGACAGCAACCACTGAAGCTTTCTTT. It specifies CASSARTATTEAFF.

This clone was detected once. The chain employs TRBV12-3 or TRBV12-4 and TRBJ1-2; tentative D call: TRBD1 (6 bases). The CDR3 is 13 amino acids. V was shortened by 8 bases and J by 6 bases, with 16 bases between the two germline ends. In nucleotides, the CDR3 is TGTGCCAGCGCCGAGACAGGTGACGATGGCTACACCTTC. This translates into CASAETGDDGYTF.

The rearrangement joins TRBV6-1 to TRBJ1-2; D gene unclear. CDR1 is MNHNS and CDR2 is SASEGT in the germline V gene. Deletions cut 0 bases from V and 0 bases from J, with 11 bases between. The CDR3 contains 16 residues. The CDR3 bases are TGTGCCAGCAGTGAAGCCCGGAGGATAGCTAACTATGGCTACACCTTC. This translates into CASSEARRIANYGYTF.

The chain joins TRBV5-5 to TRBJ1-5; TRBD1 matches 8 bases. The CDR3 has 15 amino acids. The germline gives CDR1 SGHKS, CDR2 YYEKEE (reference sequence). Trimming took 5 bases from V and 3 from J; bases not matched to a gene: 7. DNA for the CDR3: TGTGCCAGCAGACCCGGACAGGGCCTCAATCAGCCCCAGCATTTT. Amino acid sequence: CASRPGQGLNQPQHF.

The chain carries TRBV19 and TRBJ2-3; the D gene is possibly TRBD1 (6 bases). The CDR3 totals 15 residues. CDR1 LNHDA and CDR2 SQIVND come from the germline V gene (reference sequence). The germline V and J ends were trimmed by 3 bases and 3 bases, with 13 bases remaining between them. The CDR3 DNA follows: TGTGCCAGTAGTATCCTACAGGGTGGAACAGATACGCAGTATTTT. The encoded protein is CASSILQGGTDTQYF. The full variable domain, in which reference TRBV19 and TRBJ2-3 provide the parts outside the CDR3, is DGGITQSPKYLFRKEGQNVTLSCEQNLNHDAMYWYRQDPGQGLRLIYYSQIVNDFQKGDIAEGYSVSREKKESFPLTVTSAQKNPTAFYLCASSILQGGTDTQYFGPGTRLTVL.